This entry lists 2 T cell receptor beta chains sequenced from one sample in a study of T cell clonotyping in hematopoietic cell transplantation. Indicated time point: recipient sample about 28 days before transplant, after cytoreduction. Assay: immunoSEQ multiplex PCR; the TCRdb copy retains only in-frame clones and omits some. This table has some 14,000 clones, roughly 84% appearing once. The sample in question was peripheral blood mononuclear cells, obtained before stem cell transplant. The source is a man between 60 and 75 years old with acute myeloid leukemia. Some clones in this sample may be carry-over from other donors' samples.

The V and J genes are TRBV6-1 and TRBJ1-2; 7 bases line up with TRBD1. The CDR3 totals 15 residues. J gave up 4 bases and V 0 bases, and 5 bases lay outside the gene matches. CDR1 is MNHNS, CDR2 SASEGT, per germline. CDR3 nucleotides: TGTGCCAGCAGTGAAGCGGGGACAGTCATCTATGGCTACACCTTC. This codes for CASSEAGTVIYGYTF.

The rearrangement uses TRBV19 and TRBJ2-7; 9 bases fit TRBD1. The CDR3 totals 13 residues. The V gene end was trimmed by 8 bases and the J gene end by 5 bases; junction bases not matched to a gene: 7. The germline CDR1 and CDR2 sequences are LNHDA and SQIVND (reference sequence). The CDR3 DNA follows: TGTGCCAGTCAGGGGACAGGGTTACACGAGCAGTACTTC. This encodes CASQGTGLHEQYF.